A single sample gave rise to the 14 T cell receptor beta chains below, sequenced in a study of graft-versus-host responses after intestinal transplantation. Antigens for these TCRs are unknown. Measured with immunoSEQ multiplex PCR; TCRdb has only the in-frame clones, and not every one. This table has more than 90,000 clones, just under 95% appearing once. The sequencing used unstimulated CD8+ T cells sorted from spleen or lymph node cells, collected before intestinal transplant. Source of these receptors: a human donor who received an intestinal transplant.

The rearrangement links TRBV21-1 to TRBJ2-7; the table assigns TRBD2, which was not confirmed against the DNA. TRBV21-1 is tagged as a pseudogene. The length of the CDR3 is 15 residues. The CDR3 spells CASSKGRSGSHEQYF. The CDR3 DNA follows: TGTGCCAGCAGCAAAGGACGGAGCGGGAGCCACGAGCAGTACTTC.

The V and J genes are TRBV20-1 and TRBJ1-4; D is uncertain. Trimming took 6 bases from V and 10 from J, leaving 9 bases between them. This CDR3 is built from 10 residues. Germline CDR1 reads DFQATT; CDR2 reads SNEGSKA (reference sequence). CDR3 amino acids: CSAEVGKLFF. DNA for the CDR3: TGCAGTGCCGAGGTGGGAAAACTGTTTTTT.

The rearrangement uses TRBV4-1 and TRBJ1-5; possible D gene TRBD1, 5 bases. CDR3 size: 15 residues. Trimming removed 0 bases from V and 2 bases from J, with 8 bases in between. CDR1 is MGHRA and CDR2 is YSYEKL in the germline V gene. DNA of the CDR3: TGCGCCAGCAGCCAAGAGGGGCCCGGCAATCAGCCCCAGCATTTT. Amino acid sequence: CASSQEGPGNQPQHF.

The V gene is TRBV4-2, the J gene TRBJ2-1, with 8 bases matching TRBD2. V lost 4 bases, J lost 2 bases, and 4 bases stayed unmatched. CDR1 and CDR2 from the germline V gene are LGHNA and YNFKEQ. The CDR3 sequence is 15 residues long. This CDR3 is CASSPNGRAYNEQFF. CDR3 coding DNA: TGTGCCAGCAGCCCTAACGGGAGGGCCTACAATGAGCAGTTCTTC.

The CDR3 protein is CAWSIGTGTDTQYF. In DNA form, the CDR3 reads TGTGCCTGGAGTATAGGGACAGGCACAGATACGCAGTATTTT. V gene TRBV30 combines with J gene TRBJ2-3, with TRBD1 matching over 7 bases. The V segment lost 2 bases and the J segment 1 base; nucleotides outside the gene matches: 3. This CDR3 is built from 14 residues. Germline CDR1 and CDR2: GTSNPN and SVGIG (reference sequence).

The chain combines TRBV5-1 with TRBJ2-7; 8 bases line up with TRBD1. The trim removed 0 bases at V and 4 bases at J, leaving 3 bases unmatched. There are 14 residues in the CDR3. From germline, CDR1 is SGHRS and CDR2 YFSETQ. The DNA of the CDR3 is TGCGCCAGCAGCTTGGCAAGGACAGGGTACGAGCAGTACTTC. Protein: CASSLARTGYEQYF.

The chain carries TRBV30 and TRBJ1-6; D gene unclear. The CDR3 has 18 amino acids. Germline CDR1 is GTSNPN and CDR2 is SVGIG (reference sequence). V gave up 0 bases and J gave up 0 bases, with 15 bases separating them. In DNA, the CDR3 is TGTGCCTGGAGTGTACGTGGACTGATGAGCTCCTATAATTCACCCCTCCACTTT. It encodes CAWSVRGLMSSYNSPLHF. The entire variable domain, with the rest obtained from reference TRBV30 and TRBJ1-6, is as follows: SQTIHQWPATLVQPVGSPLSLECTVEGTSNPNLYWYRQAAGRGLQLLFYSVGIGQISSEVPQNLSASRPQDRQFILSSKKLLLSDSGFYLCAWSVRGLMSSYNSPLHFGNGTRLTVT.

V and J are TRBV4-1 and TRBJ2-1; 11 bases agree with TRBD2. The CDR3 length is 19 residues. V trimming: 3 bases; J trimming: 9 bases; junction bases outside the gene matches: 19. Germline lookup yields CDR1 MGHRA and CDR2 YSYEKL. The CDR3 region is CASSQFPPDSLAGVGEQFF. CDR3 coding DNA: TGCGCCAGCAGCCAGTTTCCGCCGGACTCACTAGCGGGGGTCGGTGAGCAGTTCTTC.

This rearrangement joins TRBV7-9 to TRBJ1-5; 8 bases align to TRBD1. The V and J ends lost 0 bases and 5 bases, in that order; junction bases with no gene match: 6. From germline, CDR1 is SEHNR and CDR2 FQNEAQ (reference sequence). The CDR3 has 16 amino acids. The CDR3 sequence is CASSLAPQGADQPQHF. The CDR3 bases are TGTGCCAGCAGCTTAGCGCCCCAGGGGGCGGATCAGCCCCAGCATTTT.

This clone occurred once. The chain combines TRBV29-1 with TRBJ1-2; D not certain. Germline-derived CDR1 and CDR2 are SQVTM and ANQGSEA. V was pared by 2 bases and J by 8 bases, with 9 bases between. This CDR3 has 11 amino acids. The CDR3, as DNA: TGCAGCGTTGAAACCCTGCGAGGCTACACCTTC. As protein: CSVETLRGYTF.

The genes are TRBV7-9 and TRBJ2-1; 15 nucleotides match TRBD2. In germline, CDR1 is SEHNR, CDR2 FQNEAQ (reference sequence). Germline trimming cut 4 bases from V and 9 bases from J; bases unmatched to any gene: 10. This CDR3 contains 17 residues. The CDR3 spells CASSSHGLAGGFGEQFF. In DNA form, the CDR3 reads TGTGCCAGCAGCTCACACGGACTAGCGGGAGGGTTCGGTGAGCAGTTCTTC. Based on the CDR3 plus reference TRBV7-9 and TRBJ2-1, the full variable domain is DTGVSQNPRHKITKRGQNVTFRCDPISEHNRLYWYRQTLGQGPEFLTYFQNEAQLEKSRLLSDRFSAERPKGSFSTLEIQRTEQGDSAMYLCASSSHGLAGGFGEQFFGPGTRLTVL.

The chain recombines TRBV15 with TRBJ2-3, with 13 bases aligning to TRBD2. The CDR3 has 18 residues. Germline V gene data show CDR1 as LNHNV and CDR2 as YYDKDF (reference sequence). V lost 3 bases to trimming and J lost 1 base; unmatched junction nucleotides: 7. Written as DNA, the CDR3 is TGTGCCACCAGCAGGAGGACTAGCGGGAGTTCGGGCACAGATACGCAGTATTTT. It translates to CATSRRTSGSSGTDTQYF.

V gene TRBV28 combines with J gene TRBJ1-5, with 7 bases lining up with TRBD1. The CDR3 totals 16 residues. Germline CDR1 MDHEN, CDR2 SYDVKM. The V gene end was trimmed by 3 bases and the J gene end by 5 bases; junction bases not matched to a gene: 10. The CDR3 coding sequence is TGTGCCAGCAGTTTGCCAACGGGACAGTGGGATCAGCCCCAGCATTTT. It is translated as CASSLPTGQWDQPQHF.

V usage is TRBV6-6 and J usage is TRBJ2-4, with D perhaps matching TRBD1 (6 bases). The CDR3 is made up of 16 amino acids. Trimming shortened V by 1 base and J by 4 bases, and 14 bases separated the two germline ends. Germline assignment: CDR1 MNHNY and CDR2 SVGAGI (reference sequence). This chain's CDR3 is CASSYWAYRVKNIQYF. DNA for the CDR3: TGTGCCAGCAGTTACTGGGCCTACAGGGTTAAAAACATTCAGTACTTC.